This entry features one T cell receptor beta chain sequence. The antigen is unknown. The record originates from a study of cytomegalovirus exposure and HLA in healthy donors. General study points: Most TCR sequences proved rare, with some public TCRs found in many donors.

The V and J ends lost 5 bases and 8 bases respectively, with 9 bases between them. This CDR3 has 11 amino acids. The germline CDR1 and CDR2 sequences are SGHAT and FQNNGV. Libraries were prepared by immunoSEQ multiplex PCR; TCRdb keeps only in-frame clonotypes and omits some of them. In the table there are under 350,000 clones, approximately 83% of which are singletons. The chain joins TRBV11-2 to TRBJ1-2, with D unclear. Sequencing input: PBMCs. This sequence was found in a woman younger than 35 in good health and CMV-seronegative. In DNA, the CDR3 is TGTGCCAGCAGCCCGGGTGTAGGCTACACCTTC. Translating it yields CASSPGVGYTF.